What follows describes a single TCR beta chain. The data belong to a study of OX40 agonist ivuxolimab in advanced cancers. Study-level background: With a range of roughly 20 to 80, age averaged approximately 64 years, and around 80% were male. The study reported partial responses in three patients: one hepatocellular carcinoma, two cutaneous melanoma.

The CDR3 length is 16 residues. Germline V CDR1 and CDR2: MNHEY, SMNVEV (reference sequence). V was shortened by 0 bases and J by 0 bases, with 6 bases between the two germline ends. Assay: immunoSEQ multiplex PCR; the TCRdb copy retains only in-frame clones and omits some. The data contain tens of thousands of clones, more than 85% of them singletons. The source was CD4+ or CD8+ T cells sorted from blood, collected in a trial of the OX40 agonist ivuxolimab. The clonotype was recovered from an adult with an advanced solid tumor such as melanoma, head and neck, liver or kidney cancer. This rearrangement joins TRBV27 to TRBJ1-6, with D unresolved. DNA of the CDR3: TGTGCCAGCAGTTTATCACCACCCTCCTATAATTCACCCCTCCACTTT. Protein product: CASSLSPPSYNSPLHF.